Listed here are 24 T cell receptor beta chains from one sample, sequenced in a study of cytomegalovirus exposure and HLA in healthy donors. Only in-frame clones appear in the TCRdb table, and some are missing; sequencing was by immunoSEQ multiplex PCR. The table records some 150,000 clones, approximately 87% of them present only once. Specimen: PBMCs. These receptors came from a woman aged 25 to 39 in good health and CMV-seronegative.

The genes are TRBV18 and TRBJ2-7, with TRBD1 matching over 8 bases. V shed 5 bases and J 3 bases; nucleotides not matched to a gene: 3. In germline, CDR1 is KGHSH, CDR2 LQKENI. This CDR3 has 13 residues. CDR3 bases: TGTGCCAGCTCAGAACAGGGGGGCTACGAGCAGTACTTC. This translates into CASSEQGGYEQYF.

The chain joins TRBV29-1 to TRBJ1-2; D is unresolved. Trimming took 0 bases from V and 4 from J, leaving 9 bases between them. This CDR3 is built from 13 residues. Per germline, CDR1 SQVTM and CDR2 ANQGSEA. The CDR3 coding sequence is TGCAGCGTTGAAGATGTAGAAATCTATGGCTACACCTTC. Translating it yields CSVEDVEIYGYTF.

This chain joins TRBV13 and TRBJ1-1, with D perhaps TRBD1 (6 bases). Germline lookup yields CDR1 PRHDT and CDR2 FYEKMQ (reference sequence). V shed 1 base and J shed 7 bases, with 28 bases lying between them. The CDR3 consists of 19 residues. DNA for the CDR3: TGTGCCAGCAGCTTAGAGCAAGGGCAGGGGTATTTCGAGGTTGGTGAAGCTTTCTTT. This translates into CASSLEQGQGYFEVGEAFF.

The chain is built from TRBV19 and TRBJ2-1, with TRBD1 identical over 8 bases. Germline V gene lookup returns CDR1 LNHDA and CDR2 SQIVND (reference sequence). Trimming cost V 6 bases and J 4 bases; bases outside gene matches: 2. The CDR3 has 13 amino acids. CDR3 in DNA: TGTGCCAGTAGCACAGGGGGTTACAATGAGCAGTTCTTC. Residues: CASSTGGYNEQFF.

The gene calls are TRBV19 and TRBJ1-2; 7 positions agree with TRBD1. In germline, CDR1 is LNHDA, CDR2 SQIVND (reference sequence). After removal of 5 bases from V and 5 bases from J, the junction contained 29 bases not matched to a gene. The CDR3 covers 21 residues. The CDR3 coding sequence is TGTGCCAGTAGTGTCTCCGTCTTAGGTAGGGGCATTATGAAGACAGGGTATGGCTACACCTTC. Residues: CASSVSVLGRGIMKTGYGYTF.

This chain uses TRBV19 with TRBJ2-3; D unresolved. CDR3 size: 13 residues. Germline values: CDR1 LNHDA, CDR2 SQIVND (reference sequence). The V gene lost 2 bases and the J gene lost 6 bases, with 9 bases spanning the gap. The CDR3 sequence: CASSIPELDTQYF. In DNA, the CDR3 is TGTGCCAGTAGTATACCCGAGTTGGATACGCAGTATTTT.

The CDR3 DNA sequence: TGTGCCAGCAGTCGTGGGACAGACGAGACCGGGGAGCTGTTTTTT. Its protein is CASSRGTDETGELFF. This rearrangement joins TRBV6-5 to TRBJ2-2; 7 bases map to TRBD1. Germline-derived CDR1 and CDR2 are MNHEY and SVGAGI. V dropped 5 bases and J dropped 5; count of bases not matched to a gene: 8. This CDR3 spans 15 amino acids.

The chain links TRBV25-1 to TRBJ1-1; D ambiguous. The CDR3 has 13 residues. Germline V gene sequence: CDR1 MGHDK, CDR2 SYGVNS. The germline V and J ends were trimmed by 6 bases and 4 bases, with 12 bases remaining between them. The CDR3 nucleotides are TGTGCCAGCAGCTGGCGGGGTCGCACTGAAGCTTTCTTT. It is translated as CASSWRGRTEAFF.

To note about this clone: The same CDR3 arises from other DNA sequences in this sample as well. The gene calls are TRBV6-5 and TRBJ2-3; D perhaps matches TRBD1 (6 bases). CDR1 is MNHEY, CDR2 SVGAGI, per germline. V was cut by 6 bases and J by 3 bases, with 7 bases left in between. The CDR3 contains 12 residues. CDR3 amino acids: CASSRGTDTQYF. The CDR3 DNA follows: TGTGCCAGCAGCAGGGGTACAGATACGCAGTATTTT.

The rearrangement uses TRBV4-2 and TRBJ2-5; 9 bases align to TRBD2. This CDR3 is built from 17 residues. Germline-derived CDR1 and CDR2 are LGHNA and YNFKEQ. With 2 bases clipped from V and 2 bases from J, the junction kept 9 bases outside the gene matches. CDR3 residues: CASSQSFAGGLQETQYF. The CDR3 coding sequence is TGTGCCAGCAGCCAATCTTTTGCGGGGGGGCTTCAAGAGACCCAGTACTTC.

This chain connects TRBV2 to TRBJ1-4, with D unclear. V lost 6 bases to trimming and J lost 4 bases, with 21 bases between them. Germline-derived CDR1 and CDR2 are SNHLY and FYNNEI. This CDR3 region has 17 residues. The CDR3 bases are TGTGCCAGCAGGGCCGGACTGGGGAGGTCTTTTAATGAAAAACTGTTTTTT. Encoded protein: CASRAGLGRSFNEKLFF.

This chain uses TRBV6-1 with TRBJ1-1; a weak D match, TRBD1 (5 bases). Trimming stripped 6 bases from V and 0 bases from J, with 8 bases between. The length of the CDR3 is 13 residues. CDR1 and CDR2 from the germline V gene are MNHNS and SASEGT. CDR3 amino acids: CASRQVMNTEAFF. The CDR3 region has the DNA TGTGCCAGCAGACAGGTTATGAACACTGAAGCTTTCTTT.

The CDR3 nucleotides are TGTGCCAGCAGTTACTCGGGATCGGTGAGGGAGAATGAGCAGTTCTTC. Protein product: CASSYSGSVRENEQFF. V is TRBV6-5 and J is TRBJ2-1; tentatively, D is TRBD2 (5 bases). The CDR3 spans 16 residues. The V gene's germline CDR1 is MNHEY and CDR2 SVGAGI. V was cut by 0 bases and J by 7 bases, with 16 bases left in between.

The chain combines TRBV7-9 with TRBJ1-1, with D possibly TRBD1 on 5 matching bases. CDR3 length: 11 residues. The germline V gene has CDR1 SEHNR and CDR2 FQNEAQ (reference sequence). Deletions cut 11 bases from V and 3 bases from J, with 10 bases between. The CDR3 spells CAGDSDTEAFF. DNA for the CDR3: TGTGCCGGAGACAGTGACACTGAAGCTTTCTTT.

The chain joins TRBV5-5 to TRBJ1-2; 7 positions match TRBD1. V gave up 4 bases and J gave up 6 bases; unmatched junction bases: 9. The germline V gene has CDR1 SGHKS and CDR2 YYEKEE (reference sequence). This CDR3 comprises 14 residues. The CDR3 DNA reads TGTGCCAGCAGCCGACAGGGTCAAGGGGATGGCTACACCTTC. Residues: CASSRQGQGDGYTF.

This chain connects TRBV13 to TRBJ1-2, with 10 bases that match TRBD1. CDR1 is PRHDT, CDR2 FYEKMQ, per germline (reference sequence). This CDR3 is 18 amino acids long. V was pared by 0 bases and J by 0 bases, with 7 bases of the junction left unmatched. The DNA for the CDR3 is TGTGCCAGCAGCTTAGGCCTGGGGACAGGGGAACCTAACTATGGCTACACCTTC. It translates to CASSLGLGTGEPNYGYTF.

This sequence joins TRBV7-6 and TRBJ2-2, with unresolved D. V dropped 4 bases and J dropped 6 bases, with 6 bases sitting between them. The CDR3 runs 12 residues. Germline V gene data show CDR1 as SGHVS and CDR2 as FNYEAQ. The CDR3 DNA sequence: TGTGCCAGCAGCTGGTCGGCCGGGGAGCTGTTTTTT. Amino acid sequence: CASSWSAGELFF.

A single count supports this clone. CDR3 protein: CASSQSGGSWYEQYF. The CDR3 region has the DNA TGTGCCAGCTCACAATCAGGGGGCTCCTGGTACGAGCAGTACTTC. The rearrangement joins TRBV18 to TRBJ2-7; 8 bases align to TRBD1. Germline values: CDR1 KGHSH, CDR2 LQKENI. This CDR3 spans 15 amino acids. V gave up 4 bases and J gave up 4 bases; unmatched junction bases: 9.

This sequence joins TRBV5-4 and TRBJ2-7, with TRBD2 matching 8 bases. The V and J ends lost 4 bases and 1 base, in that order; junction bases with no gene match: 10. CDR1 SGHNT and CDR2 YYREEE come from the germline V gene (reference sequence). The CDR3 covers 16 residues. CDR3 in DNA: TGTGCCAGCAGCCCTATGGCGAGCGGGGGATCCTACGAGCAGTACTTC. Translated, it gives CASSPMASGGSYEQYF.

This chain uses TRBV2 with TRBJ2-7; D uncertain. Germline V lookup: CDR1 SNHLY, CDR2 FYNNEI. Deletions cut 3 bases from V and 5 bases from J, with 8 bases between. The CDR3 loop spans 12 amino acids. CDR3 sequence (DNA): TGTGCCAGCAGTGAGACTCGAGACGAGCAGTACTTC. Amino acids: CASSETRDEQYF.

The rearrangement joins TRBV2 to TRBJ2-3, with a possible D match to TRBD1 (6 bases). V was shortened by 6 bases and J by 3 bases, with 16 bases between the two germline ends. CDR1 and CDR2 (germline): SNHLY, FYNNEI. This CDR3 has 15 residues. The CDR3 coding sequence is TGTGCCAGCAGCGACACAGGGTTCGGTACAGATACGCAGTATTTT. It yields the protein CASSDTGFGTDTQYF.

The chain combines TRBV29-1 with TRBJ2-3; 8 bases agree with TRBD2. The CDR3 spans 13 residues. The germline gives CDR1 SQVTM, CDR2 ANQGSEA. J lost 2 bases, V lost 6 bases, and 4 bases had no gene match. CDR3 bases: TGCAGCGTGGTAGCGGGGCTCACAGATACGCAGTATTTT. Its protein is CSVVAGLTDTQYF.

Here the CDR3 DNA reads TGTGCCAGCAGATTGGGGTGGGAGGGGCACTACAATGAGCAGTTCTTC. Translating it yields CASRLGWEGHYNEQFF. The V gene is TRBV27, the J gene TRBJ2-1, with TRBD2 identical over 7 bases. Germline CDR1 MNHEY, CDR2 SMNVEV (reference sequence). The CDR3 is 16 residues long. The J segment lost 3 bases and the V segment lost 6 bases, leaving 11 bases of the junction unmatched.

The rearrangement links TRBV7-9 to TRBJ2-7; tentatively, D is TRBD1 (6 bases). Germline CDR1 reads SEHNR; CDR2 reads FQNEAQ (reference sequence). Trimming shortened V by 5 bases and J by 3 bases, and 14 bases separated the two germline ends. This CDR3 comprises 14 residues. The CDR3 bases are TGTGCCAGCAGCCCACGGGACACCGACTACGAGCAGTACTTC. It is translated as CASSPRDTDYEQYF.